The 7 T cell receptor beta chains given below trace back to one sample, sequenced in a study of T cells in Graves' hyperthyroidism and ophthalmopathy. Amplification targeted TCR beta CDR3 regions from RNA transcripts. With the HTBI primer set, the TCR CDR3 went through a first round of RT-PCR. In TCRdb, the multiplex PCR reads were re-called with MiXCR into one record per CDR3 protein. The sample holds hundreds of thousands of distinct CDR3 sequences; approximately 20% are singletons and the top ten take over 45%. Sequenced sample: blood. Every receptor here comes from a man aged 35 to 55 with Graves' ophthalmopathy.

Ten or more counts support this clonotype. The gene calls are TRBV30 and TRBJ1-4; D is possibly TRBD1 (5 bases). Germline V CDR1 and CDR2: GTSNPN, SVGIG (reference sequence). The CDR3 is 15 residues long. The V and J ends lost 1 base and 7 bases respectively, with 16 bases between them. The CDR3 reads CAWSADLRGGEKLFF. The CDR3 nucleotides read TGTGCCTGGAGTGCCGACCTTAGGGGAGGTGAAAAACTGTTTTTT.

V and J are TRBV18 and TRBJ1-4; perhaps TRBD1 as D (5 bases). CDR3 length: 17 residues. Trimming removed 2 bases from V and 0 bases from J, with 13 bases in between. In germline, CDR1 is KGHSH, CDR2 LQKENI. The CDR3 here is CASSPDQGSATNEKLFF. DNA of the CDR3: TGTGCCAGCTCACCAGATCAGGGCAGCGCAACTAATGAAAAACTGTTTTTT. The whole variable domain, remainder taken from reference TRBV18 and TRBJ1-4, is NAGVMQNPRHLVRRRGQEARLRCSPMKGHSHVYWYRQLPEEGLKFMVYLQKENIIDESGMPKERFSAEFPKEGPSILRIQQVVRGDSAAYFCASSPDQGSATNEKLFFGSGTQLSVL.

The V gene is TRBV6-1, the J gene TRBJ2-2; 8 nucleotides agree with TRBD1. The V gene's germline CDR1 is MNHNS and CDR2 SASEGT. The trim removed 6 bases at V and 9 bases at J, leaving 6 bases unmatched. The CDR3 runs to 13 residues. This CDR3 reads CASSATGGWELFF. DNA for the CDR3: TGTGCCAGCAGCGCCACAGGGGGGTGGGAGCTGTTTTTT.

The sample holds a few counts of this clonotype. The rearrangement links TRBV15 to TRBJ1-4; a weak D match, TRBD1 (6 bases). Germline V CDR1 and CDR2: LNHNV, YYDKDF (reference sequence). V was cut by 2 bases and J by 6 bases, with 13 bases left in between. The CDR3 loop spans 15 amino acids. CDR3 protein: CATSRSTGIDEKLFF. The CDR3 DNA reads as TGTGCCACCAGCAGATCAACAGGGATCGATGAAAAACTGTTTTTT.

In this sample, this clonotype turned up many times. The chain is built from TRBV11-2 and TRBJ2-1, with 8 bases that match TRBD1. The CDR3 is made up of 13 amino acids. In germline, CDR1 is SGHAT, CDR2 FQNNGV. Losses at the gene ends were 5 bases for V and 9 bases for J; bases not matched to a gene: 6. CDR3 coding DNA: TGTGCCAGCAGCCCGGACAGGGCGGGTGAGCAGTTCTTC. Its protein product is CASSPDRAGEQFF.

In this sample, this clonotype turned up a few times. The rearrangement joins TRBV20-1 to TRBJ2-7, with TRBD2 as a possible D gene (6 bases). V was pared by 5 bases and J by 1 base, with 15 bases between. CDR1 is DFQATT and CDR2 is SNEGSKA in the germline V gene (reference sequence). CDR3 length: 14 residues. As DNA, the CDR3 is TGCAGTGCTCAGCCCGTGCGGGGATCCTACGAGCAGTACTTC. It translates to CSAQPVRGSYEQYF.

There are a few counts of this clonotype. The V call is TRBV5-5, the J call TRBJ1-5, with 10 nucleotides matching TRBD1. The CDR3 covers 15 residues. With 1 base clipped from V and 7 bases from J, the junction kept 5 bases outside the gene matches. Germline assignment: CDR1 SGHKS and CDR2 YYEKEE (reference sequence). CDR3 in amino acids: CASSLRTGGGQPQHF. The CDR3 DNA reads TGTGCCAGCAGCTTGCGGACAGGGGGAGGGCAGCCCCAGCATTTT.